The rows below give T cell receptor beta chains drawn from one sample of a study of T cell changes during pregnancy in multiple sclerosis. The assay was immunoSEQ multiplex PCR, and TCRdb's table has in-frame clones only and misses some. This table has 95,000 to 110,000 clones, roughly nine tenths appearing once. The sample in question was peripheral blood, obtained after pregnancy. These receptor sequences come from a female donor with multiple sclerosis, enrolled in a pregnancy study. The CDR3 runs from the conserved cysteine through the conserved F or W. A D gene is named only where the DNA matches it firmly. Size tells how often a clone was seen (once, few, many) or the class of an expanded clone, and some rows leave it out.

TRBJ2-7 | TRBV4-1 | - | 16 | TRBD1 | TGCGCCAGCAGCCAATTGACAGGGCCGAGCTCCTACGAGCAGTACTTC | CASSQLTGPSSYEQYF
TRBJ2-3 | TRBV7-9 | once | 16 | TRBD1 | TGTGCCAGCAGCTTCTCAACAGGGGATCCCACAGATACGCAGTATTTT | CASSFSTGDPTDTQYF
TRBJ2-7 | TRBV19 | - | 14 | TRBD2 | TGTGCCAGTAGTAACGCGGGGGGCGACGGGTTGCAGTACTTC | CASSNAGGDGLQYF
TRBJ1-4 | TRBV4-3 | - | 17 | - | TGCGCCAGCAGCCAAGACAGACAGATCCGAACTAATGAAAAACTGTTTTTT | CASSQDRQIRTNEKLFF
TRBJ2-3 | TRBV4-2 | - | 14 | TRBD1 | TGTGCCAGCAGCCAGGGACAGACCACAGATACGCAGTATTTT | CASSQGQTTDTQYF
TRBJ1-1 | TRBV19 | - | 14 | - | TGTGCCAGTAGTACCCGCCTACGGGAAGTTGAAGCTTTCTTT | CASSTRLREVEAFF
TRBJ2-1 | TRBV19 | - | 14 | - | TGTGCCAGTAGTATCCTGAGCTCCTACAATGAGCAGTTCTTC | CASSILSSYNEQFF
TRBJ1-6 | TRBV23-1 | - | 17 | - | TGCGCCAGCAGTCAATCGAACAGGGCCAACTATAATTCACCCCTCCACTTT | CASSQSNRANYNSPLHF
TRBJ1-2 | TRBV7-3 | - | 13 | - | TGTGCCAGCAGCCCGACACCAAACTATGGCTACACCTTC | CASSPTPNYGYTF
TRBJ2-5 | TRBV6-5 | - | 14 | - | TGTGCCAGCAGTTACAGGGCTAGCGTGGGGACCCAGTACTTC | CASSYRASVGTQYF
TRBJ2-2 | TRBV28 | - | 17 | TRBD1 | TGTGCCAGCAGTCCCCGGCGGACAGGGAGAAACACCGGGGAGCTGTTTTTT | CASSPRRTGRNTGELFF
TRBJ1-1 | TRBV7-6 | - | 16 | TRBD1 | TGTGCCAGCAGCTTAGTAACAGGGGGCTTGAACACTGAAGCTTTCTTT | CASSLVTGGLNTEAFF
TRBJ2-5 | TRBV30 | - | 13 | TRBD2 | TGTGCCTCGGGACTAGCGGGAGAAGAGACCCAGTACTTC | CASGLAGEETQYF
TRBJ1-2 | TRBV5-1 | - | 18 | TRBD1 | TGCGCCAGCAGCTCACGTCCCGGGACAGGGGGCGGCATCTATGGCTACACCTTC | CASSSRPGTGGGIYGYTF
TRBJ2-1 | TRBV29-1 | - | 11 | TRBD1 | TGCAGCGTTGACAGGGGGCACGAGCAGTTCTTC | CSVDRGHEQFF
TRBJ1-2 | TRBV25-1 | - | 11 | - | TGTGCCACCCTAAAAGGGGATGGCTACACCTTC | CATLKGDGYTF
TRBJ2-1 | TRBV7-8 | once | 17 | TRBD2 | TGTGCCAGCAGCTTAGTTAGGACTAGCTCTTGGGGTTTTGAGCAGTTCTTC | CASSLVRTSSWGFEQFF
TRBJ2-2 | TRBV12-5 | - | 16 | - | TGTGCTAGTGGTTTTGCCCCACAGGGGAGGATTAGGGAGCTGTTTTTT | CASGFAPQGRIRELFF
TRBJ1-1 | TRBV7-9 | - | 17 | TRBD1 | TGTGCCAGCAGCTTAATCGGGACAGGGTACATGAACACTGAAGCTTTCTTT | CASSLIGTGYMNTEAFF
TRBJ1-1 | TRBV4-3 | - | 14 | - | TGCGCCAGCAGCCAAGATCCCAGCGCGGAGGAAGCTTTCTTT | CASSQDPSAEEAFF
TRBJ2-5 | TRBV10-2 | - | 13 | - | TGCGCCAGCAGGAACGGCGGCCAAGAGACCCAGTACTTC | CASRNGGQETQYF
TRBJ1-5 | TRBV19 | - | 14 | - | TGTGCCAGTAGTATAACGGGAGAACGGCAGCCCCAGCATTTT | CASSITGERQPQHF
TRBJ1-5 | TRBV30 | - | 13 | TRBD1 | TGTGCCTGGAGTGCAGGGGGAGATCAGCCCCAGCATTTT | CAWSAGGDQPQHF